The 24 T cell receptor beta chains below all came from one sample that was sequenced in a study of response to subunit inactivated influenza vaccine. Each CDR3 protein gets one entry after TCRdb re-called the RT-PCR reads with MiXCR. The table records around 580,000 distinct CDR3 sequences, 12% of them present only once. The source was PBMCs from blood, collected on the day of vaccination. All receptors derive from a man aged 45-60 years who received an inactivated influenza vaccine.

This clonotype was observed many times. V and J are TRBV10-3 and TRBJ2-7; 7 nucleotides match TRBD1. The V gene end was trimmed by 10 bases and the J gene end by 0 bases; junction bases not matched to a gene: 9. Germline CDR1 ENHRY, CDR2 SYGVKD. The CDR3 loop spans 14 amino acids. The CDR3, as DNA: TGTGCCACCTCGGGACAGCGCAACTCCTACGAGCAGTACTTC. It translates to CATSGQRNSYEQYF.

J is TRBJ2-5 and V is TRBV29-1; a possible D gene is TRBD2 (6 bases). This CDR3 region has 13 residues. Between the trimmed V and J ends, which lost 7 bases and 5 bases, there was a span of 17 bases. Germline V CDR1 and CDR2: SQVTM, ANQGSEA. Here the CDR3 reads CSALTGVAETQYF. The CDR3, as DNA: TGCAGCGCGCTAACGGGGGTAGCGGAGACCCAGTACTTC.

The V call is TRBV28, the J call TRBJ2-3; maybe TRBD1 (6 bases). The germline V gene has CDR1 MDHEN and CDR2 SYDVKM. The CDR3 sequence is 13 residues long. V shed 6 bases and J shed 2 bases, with 9 bases lying between them. CDR3 coding DNA: TGTGCCAGCAGACAGGGCTTCACAGATACGCAGTATTTT. The encoded protein is CASRQGFTDTQYF. The complete variable domain, with remaining parts taken from reference TRBV28 and TRBJ2-3, reads DVKVTQSSRYLVKRTGEKVFLECVQDMDHENMFWYRQDPGLGLRLIYFSYDVKMKEKGDIPEGYSVSREKKERFSLILESASTNQTSMYLCASRQGFTDTQYFGPGTRLTVL.

CDR3 loop: CASSSREGRTQYF. In nucleotides, the CDR3 is TGTGCCAGTAGTTCAAGGGAGGGACGGACCCAGTACTTC. J is TRBJ2-5 and V is TRBV19, with 7 bases fitting TRBD2. The CDR3 spans 13 residues. Trimming at V came to 5 bases and at J to 7 bases, leaving 7 bases not matched to a gene. Per germline, CDR1 LNHDA and CDR2 SQIVND (reference sequence).

This clonotype occurred many times. This chain uses TRBV7-2 with TRBJ2-7; D remains unclear. V was shortened by 5 bases and J by 2 bases, with 7 bases between the two germline ends. The CDR3 has 12 residues. Germline-derived CDR1 and CDR2 are SGHTA and FQGNSA. The CDR3 is CASSINAYEQYF. The CDR3 coding sequence is TGTGCCAGCAGCATCAATGCCTACGAGCAGTACTTC.

The chain combines TRBV7-2 with TRBJ1-1; D is ambiguous. The germline V gene encodes CDR1 SGHTA and CDR2 FQGNSA. The CDR3 length is 14 residues. V lost 5 bases and J lost 1, with 11 bases in between. The CDR3 nucleotides read TGTGCCAGCAGCCCAGGACCGAGGAACACTGAAGCTTTCTTT. This translates into CASSPGPRNTEAFF.

This clonotype occurred a few times. The chain couples TRBV5-1 to TRBJ2-2, with D uncertain. The V end lost 5 bases, the J end lost 1 base, and 12 bases lay between the germline ends. This CDR3 region has 15 residues. Germline CDR1 SGHRS, CDR2 YFSETQ. CDR3 protein: CASRDQPLNTGELFF. The CDR3 coding sequence is TGCGCCAGCAGGGACCAGCCCTTGAACACCGGGGAGCTGTTTTTT.

This clonotype has only a few counts. The chain uses TRBV7-3 and TRBJ2-1; D ambiguous. V shed 2 bases and J shed 11 bases, with 13 bases lying between them. The germline gives CDR1 SGHTA, CDR2 FQGTGA. The CDR3 runs 13 residues. The CDR3 sequence: CASSLLGHLKQFF. CDR3 in DNA: TGTGCCAGCAGCTTATTAGGCCATCTCAAGCAGTTCTTC.

This clonotype occurred a few times. The chain combines TRBV7-8 with TRBJ1-2, with D unresolved. The CDR3 runs 15 residues. Deletions cut 2 bases from V and 3 bases from J, with 13 bases between. Germline-derived CDR1 and CDR2 are SGHVS and FQNEAQ. CDR3 coding DNA: TGTGCCAGCAGCTTACTGGGGAACATGGACTATGGCTACACCTTC. It translates to CASSLLGNMDYGYTF.

This clonotype was counted a few times. V is TRBV7-8 and J is TRBJ1-1; D call uncertain. V gave up 4 bases and J gave up 7 bases, with 16 bases separating them. The CDR3 contains 14 residues. Germline assignment: CDR1 SGHVS and CDR2 FQNEAQ. The CDR3: CASSSLNLYGEAFF. For the CDR3, the DNA is TGTGCCAGCAGCTCCCTTAACCTCTACGGTGAAGCTTTCTTT.

This clonotype was seen many times. The gene calls are TRBV7-2 and TRBJ2-7; 7 positions agree with TRBD2. The junction had 6 bases not matched to a gene; V was cut back by 3 bases and J by 4 bases. Germline CDR1 is SGHTA and CDR2 is FQGNSA. The CDR3 is 14 amino acids. CDR3 in amino acids: CASSLRASGYEQYF. The CDR3, as DNA: TGTGCCAGCAGCTTGAGGGCTAGCGGATACGAGCAGTACTTC.

The rearrangement links TRBV7-2 to TRBJ2-7; D call uncertain. There are 14 residues in the CDR3. Trimming stripped 1 base from V and 1 base from J, with 8 bases between. Germline CDR1 reads SGHTA; CDR2 reads FQGNSA. The CDR3 is CASSLEARSYEQYF. The CDR3 DNA is TGTGCCAGCAGCTTAGAAGCCCGATCCTACGAGCAGTACTTC.

The chain couples TRBV24-1 to TRBJ2-2, with TRBD2 matching over 7 bases. V lost 0 bases, J lost 6 bases, and 6 bases stayed unmatched. Germline CDR1 and CDR2: KGHDR and SFDVKD. This CDR3 has 16 amino acids. CDR3 coding DNA: TGTGCCACCAGTGATTTGCAGGCGGGAGCCGCCGGGGAGCTGTTTTTT. Translating gives CATSDLQAGAAGELFF.

The chain couples TRBV12-3 or TRBV12-4 to TRBJ2-3; TRBD1 aligns across 7 bases. This CDR3 has 15 residues. J gave up 0 bases and V 6 bases, and 6 bases lay outside the gene matches. In DNA form, the CDR3 reads TGTGCCAGCAGAACGACAGGGTATAGCACAGATACGCAGTATTTT. Residues: CASRTTGYSTDTQYF.

This clonotype was counted a few times. The chain carries TRBV4-3 and TRBJ2-3, with no clear D. Per germline, CDR1 LGHNA and CDR2 YSLEER. V dropped 0 bases and J dropped 0 bases, with 13 bases sitting between them. The CDR3 loop spans 17 amino acids. CDR3 protein: CASSQEGLATSTDTQYF. CDR3 in DNA: TGCGCCAGCAGCCAAGAGGGGTTGGCCACTAGCACAGATACGCAGTATTTT.

In its sample, this clonotype was seen a few times. V and J are TRBV12-3 or TRBV12-4 and TRBJ2-7; possibly TRBD1 for D (6 bases). This CDR3 comprises 16 residues. V lost 6 bases and J lost 3, with 21 bases in between. The CDR3 DNA follows: TGTGCCAGCAGCCCGTTCGCACCAGGGGTAGGCTACGAGCAGTACTTC. Translating gives CASSPFAPGVGYEQYF.

Concerning this clonotype: One end of the junction is discordant with germline, which a read error may explain. The rearrangement joins TRBV6-2 or TRBV6-3 to TRBJ1-1; D is undetermined. The CDR3 totals 14 residues. Per the germline V gene, CDR1 is MNHEY and CDR2 is SVGEGT. CDR3 nucleotides: TGTACCAGCAGTAACGGCTTGATGAACACTGAAGCTTTCTTT. It is translated as CTSSNGLMNTEAFF.

Many counts were recorded for this clonotype. CDR3 nucleotides: TGTGCCAGCAGTTATTTTATAAGCTCCTACAATGAGCAGTTCTTC. Translated, it gives CASSYFISSYNEQFF. J is TRBJ2-1 and V is TRBV5-5; D not certain. The CDR3 is made up of 15 amino acids. Germline-derived CDR1 and CDR2 are SGHKS and YYEKEE (reference sequence). V lost 5 bases and J lost 0, with 12 bases in between.

This clonotype was detected many times. The rearrangement links TRBV9 to TRBJ2-1; either TRBD1 or TRBD2 may supply D (6 bases each). This CDR3 contains 13 residues. V was clipped by 3 bases and J by 8 bases, with 12 bases between them. Germline loops: CDR1 SGDLS, CDR2 YYNGEE. The CDR3 here is CASSGGTIDEQFF. CDR3 nucleotide sequence: TGTGCCAGCAGCGGCGGGACAATTGATGAGCAGTTCTTC.

The J gene is TRBJ2-7, the V gene TRBV12-3 or TRBV12-4; 7 bases are shared with TRBD2. V trimming: 5 bases; J trimming: 2 bases; junction bases outside the gene matches: 12. The CDR3 runs 16 residues. This chain's CDR3 is CASSPQWGAGTYEQYF. CDR3 nucleotide sequence: TGTGCCAGCAGTCCCCAATGGGGAGCGGGGACCTACGAGCAGTACTTC.

The chain links TRBV11-2 to TRBJ2-3; a weak D match, TRBD2 (6 bases). The germline V and J ends were trimmed by 7 bases and 2 bases, with 16 bases remaining between them. Germline V gene sequence: CDR1 SGHAT, CDR2 FQNNGV. The CDR3 has 15 residues. The CDR3 protein is CASKDRWGVTDTQYF. In nucleotides, the CDR3 is TGTGCCAGCAAGGATAGGTGGGGGGTCACAGATACGCAGTATTTT.

V gene TRBV5-4 combines with J gene TRBJ2-7; tentatively, D is TRBD1 or TRBD2 (6 bases each). V was cut by 5 bases and J by 1 base, with 16 bases left in between. From germline, CDR1 is SGHNT and CDR2 YYREEE (reference sequence). There are 15 residues in the CDR3. CDR3 nucleotides: TGTGCCAGCAGAGGGGGGAACAGGAGTTCCTACGAGCAGTACTTC. Protein sequence: CASRGGNRSSYEQYF.

This clonotype was counted only a few times. The V and J genes are TRBV4-3 and TRBJ2-1, with 7 bases aligning to TRBD2. Losses at the gene ends were 0 bases for V and 4 bases for J; bases not matched to a gene: 3. CDR3 length: 15 residues. CDR1 is LGHNA, CDR2 YSLEER, per germline. This chain's CDR3 is CASSQEVAGYNEQFF. DNA of the CDR3: TGCGCCAGCAGCCAAGAAGTAGCGGGTTACAATGAGCAGTTCTTC.

The J gene is TRBJ2-1, the V gene TRBV10-2, with D possibly TRBD2 on 6 matching bases. This CDR3 spans 14 amino acids. Looked up from germline, CDR1 is WSHSY and CDR2 is SAAADI. Trimming shortened V by 5 bases and J by 15 bases, and 23 bases separated the two germline ends. The CDR3 region has the DNA TGCGCCAGCAGTTCTTCTGGACTAACCCTTCAGGGGTTCTTC. It yields the protein CASSSSGLTLQGFF.